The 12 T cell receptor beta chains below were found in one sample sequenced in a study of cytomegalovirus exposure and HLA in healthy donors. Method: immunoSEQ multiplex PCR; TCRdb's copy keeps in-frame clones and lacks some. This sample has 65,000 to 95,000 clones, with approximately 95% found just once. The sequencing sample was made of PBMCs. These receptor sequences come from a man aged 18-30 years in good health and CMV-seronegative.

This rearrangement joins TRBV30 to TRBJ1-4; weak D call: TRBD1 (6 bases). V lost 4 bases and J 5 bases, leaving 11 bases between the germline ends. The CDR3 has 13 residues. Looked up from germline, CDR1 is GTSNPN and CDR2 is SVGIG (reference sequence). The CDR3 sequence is CAWNRGQNEKLFF. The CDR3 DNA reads TGTGCCTGGAACCGCGGACAGAATGAAAAACTGTTTTTT.

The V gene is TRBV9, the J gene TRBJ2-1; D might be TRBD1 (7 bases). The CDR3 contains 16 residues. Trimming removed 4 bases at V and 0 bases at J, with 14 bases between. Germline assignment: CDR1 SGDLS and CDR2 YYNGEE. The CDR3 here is CASSPSGGSSYNEQFF. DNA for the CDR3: TGTGCCAGCAGCCCCTCAGGGGGGAGCTCCTACAATGAGCAGTTCTTC.

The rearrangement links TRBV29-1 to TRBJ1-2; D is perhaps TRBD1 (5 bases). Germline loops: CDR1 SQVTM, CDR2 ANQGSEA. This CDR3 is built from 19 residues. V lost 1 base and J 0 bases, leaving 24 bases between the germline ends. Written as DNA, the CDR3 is TGCAGCGTTGAAGCACTGACAGTCTTTAATGGGTTCACTAACTATGGCTACACCTTC. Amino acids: CSVEALTVFNGFTNYGYTF.

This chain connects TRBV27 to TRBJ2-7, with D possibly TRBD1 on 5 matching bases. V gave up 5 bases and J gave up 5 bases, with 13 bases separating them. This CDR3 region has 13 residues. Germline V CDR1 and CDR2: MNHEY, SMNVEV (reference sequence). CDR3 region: CASSHRSVNEQYF. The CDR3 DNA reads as TGTGCCAGCAGTCACAGGTCGGTAAACGAGCAGTACTTC.

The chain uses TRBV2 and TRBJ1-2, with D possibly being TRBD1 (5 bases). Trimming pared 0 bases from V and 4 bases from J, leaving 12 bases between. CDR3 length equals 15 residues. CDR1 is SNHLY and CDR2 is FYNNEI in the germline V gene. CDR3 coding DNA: TGTGCCAGCAGTGAAGCTGTGGGGCGGGGCTATGGCTACACCTTC. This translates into CASSEAVGRGYGYTF.

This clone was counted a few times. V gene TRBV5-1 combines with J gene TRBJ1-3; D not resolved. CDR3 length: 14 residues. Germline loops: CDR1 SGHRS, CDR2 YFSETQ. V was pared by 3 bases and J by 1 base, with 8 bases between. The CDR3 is CASSYQDSGNTIYF. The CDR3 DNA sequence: TGCGCCAGCAGCTACCAGGATTCTGGAAACACCATATATTTT.

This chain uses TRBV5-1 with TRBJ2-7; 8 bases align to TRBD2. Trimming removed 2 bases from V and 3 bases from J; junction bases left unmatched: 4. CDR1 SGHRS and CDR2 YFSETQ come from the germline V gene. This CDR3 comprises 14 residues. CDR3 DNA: TGCGCCAGCAGCTTAGCAGCGGGGGACTACGAGCAGTACTTC. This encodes CASSLAAGDYEQYF.

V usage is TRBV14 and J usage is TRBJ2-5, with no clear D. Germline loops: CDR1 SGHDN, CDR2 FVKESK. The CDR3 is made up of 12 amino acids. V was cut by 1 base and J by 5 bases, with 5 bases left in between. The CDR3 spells CASSQAGETQYF. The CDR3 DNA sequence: TGTGCCAGCAGCCAAGCCGGGGAGACCCAGTACTTC. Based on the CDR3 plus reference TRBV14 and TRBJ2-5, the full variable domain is EAGVTQFPSHSVIEKGQTVTLRCDPISGHDNLYWYRRVMGKEIKFLLHFVKESKQDESGMPNNRFLAERTGGTYSTLKVQPAELEDSGVYFCASSQAGETQYFGPGTRLLVL.

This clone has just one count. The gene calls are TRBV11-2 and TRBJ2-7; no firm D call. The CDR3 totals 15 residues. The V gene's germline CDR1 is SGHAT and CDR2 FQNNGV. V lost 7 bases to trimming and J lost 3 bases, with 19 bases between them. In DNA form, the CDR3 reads TGTGCCAGCACCGCCCACGATTACAGCAGCTACGAGCAGTACTTC. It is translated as CASTAHDYSSYEQYF.

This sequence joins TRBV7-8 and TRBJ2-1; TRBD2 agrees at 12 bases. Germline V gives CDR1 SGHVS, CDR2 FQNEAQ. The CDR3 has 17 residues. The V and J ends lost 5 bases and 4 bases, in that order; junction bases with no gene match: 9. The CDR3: CASSPRTSGEGYNEQFF. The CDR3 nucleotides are TGTGCCAGCAGCCCTAGGACTAGCGGGGAAGGATACAATGAGCAGTTCTTC.

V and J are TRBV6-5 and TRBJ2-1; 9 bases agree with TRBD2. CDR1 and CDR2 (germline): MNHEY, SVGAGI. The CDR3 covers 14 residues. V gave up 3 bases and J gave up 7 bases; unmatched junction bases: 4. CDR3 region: CASSYASGDNEQFF. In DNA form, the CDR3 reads TGTGCCAGCAGTTATGCTAGCGGGGATAATGAGCAGTTCTTC.

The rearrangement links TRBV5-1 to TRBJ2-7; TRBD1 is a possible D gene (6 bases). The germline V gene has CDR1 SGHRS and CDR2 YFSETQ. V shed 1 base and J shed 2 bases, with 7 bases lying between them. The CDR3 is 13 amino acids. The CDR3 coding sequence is TGCGCCAGCAGCTTGCGGGACACCTACGAGCAGTACTTC. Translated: CASSLRDTYEQYF.